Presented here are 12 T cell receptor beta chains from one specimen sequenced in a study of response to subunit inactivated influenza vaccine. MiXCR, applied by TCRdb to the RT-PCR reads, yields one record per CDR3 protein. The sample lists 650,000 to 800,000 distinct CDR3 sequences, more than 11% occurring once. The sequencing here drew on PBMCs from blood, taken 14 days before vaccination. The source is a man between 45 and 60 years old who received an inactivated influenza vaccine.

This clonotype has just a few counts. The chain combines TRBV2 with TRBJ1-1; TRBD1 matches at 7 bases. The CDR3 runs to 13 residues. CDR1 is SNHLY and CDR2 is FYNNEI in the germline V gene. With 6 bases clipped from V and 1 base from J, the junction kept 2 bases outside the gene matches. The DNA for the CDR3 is TGTGCCAGCAGGGGACAGCCGAACACTGAAGCTTTCTTT. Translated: CASRGQPNTEAFF.

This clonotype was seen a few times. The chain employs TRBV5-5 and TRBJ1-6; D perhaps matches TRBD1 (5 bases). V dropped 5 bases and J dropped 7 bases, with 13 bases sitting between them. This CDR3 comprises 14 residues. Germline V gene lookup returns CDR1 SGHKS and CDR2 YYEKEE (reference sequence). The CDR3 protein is CASRPGTENSPLHF. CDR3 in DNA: TGTGCCAGCAGGCCCGGGACGGAGAATTCACCCCTCCACTTT.

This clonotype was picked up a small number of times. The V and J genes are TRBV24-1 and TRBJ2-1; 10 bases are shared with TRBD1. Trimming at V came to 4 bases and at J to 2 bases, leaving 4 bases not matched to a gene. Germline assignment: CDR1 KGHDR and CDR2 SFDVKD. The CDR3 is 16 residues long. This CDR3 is CATSDPGTGAYNEQFF. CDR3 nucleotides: TGTGCCACCAGTGACCCCGGGACAGGGGCCTACAATGAGCAGTTCTTC.

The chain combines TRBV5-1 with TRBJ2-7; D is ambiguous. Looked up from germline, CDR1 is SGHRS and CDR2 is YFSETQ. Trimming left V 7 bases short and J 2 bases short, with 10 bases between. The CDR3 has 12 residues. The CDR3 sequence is CASRTEPYEQYF. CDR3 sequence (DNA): TGCGCCAGCCGCACGGAACCCTACGAGCAGTACTTC.

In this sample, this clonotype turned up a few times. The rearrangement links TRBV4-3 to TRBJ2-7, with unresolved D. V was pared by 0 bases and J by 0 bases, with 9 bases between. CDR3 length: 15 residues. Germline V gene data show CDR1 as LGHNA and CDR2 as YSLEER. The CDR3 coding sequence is TGCGCCAGCAGCCAAGATGTTGCACACTCCTACGAGCAGTACTTC. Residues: CASSQDVAHSYEQYF.

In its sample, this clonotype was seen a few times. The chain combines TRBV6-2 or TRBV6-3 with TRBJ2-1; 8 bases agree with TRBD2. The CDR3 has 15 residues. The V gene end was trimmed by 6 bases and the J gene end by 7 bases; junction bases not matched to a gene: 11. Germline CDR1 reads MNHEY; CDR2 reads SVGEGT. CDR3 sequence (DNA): TGTGCCAGCAGCTACCCCGGGAGGGCTACAAATGAGCAGTTCTTC. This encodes CASSYPGRATNEQFF.

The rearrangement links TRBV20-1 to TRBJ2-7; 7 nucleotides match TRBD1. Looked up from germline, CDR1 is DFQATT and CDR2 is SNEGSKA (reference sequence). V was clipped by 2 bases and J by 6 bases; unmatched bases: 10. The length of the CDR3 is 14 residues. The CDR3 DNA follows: TGCAGTGCTAGAATCCCGGGAACAGGGGTCGAGCAGTACTTC. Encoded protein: CSARIPGTGVEQYF.

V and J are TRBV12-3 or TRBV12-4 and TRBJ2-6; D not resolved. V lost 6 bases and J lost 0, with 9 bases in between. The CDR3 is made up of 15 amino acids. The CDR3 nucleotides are TGTGCCAGCAGCCATGAGAGCTCTGGGGCCAACGTCCTGACTTTC. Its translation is CASSHESSGANVLTF.

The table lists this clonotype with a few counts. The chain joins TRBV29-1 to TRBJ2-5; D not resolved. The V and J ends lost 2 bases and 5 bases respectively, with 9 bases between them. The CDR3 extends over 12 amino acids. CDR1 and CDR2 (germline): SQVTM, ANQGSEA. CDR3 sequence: CSVELGAETQYF. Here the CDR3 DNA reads TGCAGCGTTGAACTCGGCGCGGAGACCCAGTACTTC.

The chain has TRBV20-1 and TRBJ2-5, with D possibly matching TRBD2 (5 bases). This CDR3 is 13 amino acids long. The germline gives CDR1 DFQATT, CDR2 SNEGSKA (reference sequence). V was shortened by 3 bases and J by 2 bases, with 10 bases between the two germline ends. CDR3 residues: CSASRDLQETQYF. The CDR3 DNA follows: TGCAGTGCTAGCCGGGATTTGCAAGAGACCCAGTACTTC.

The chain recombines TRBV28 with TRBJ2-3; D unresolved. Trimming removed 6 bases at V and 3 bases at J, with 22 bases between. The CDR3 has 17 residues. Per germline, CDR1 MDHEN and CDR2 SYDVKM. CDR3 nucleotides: TGTGCCAGCAGCCCCGCCCCCGGCCGCACCCGTACAGATACGCAGTATTTT. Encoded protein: CASSPAPGRTRTDTQYF.

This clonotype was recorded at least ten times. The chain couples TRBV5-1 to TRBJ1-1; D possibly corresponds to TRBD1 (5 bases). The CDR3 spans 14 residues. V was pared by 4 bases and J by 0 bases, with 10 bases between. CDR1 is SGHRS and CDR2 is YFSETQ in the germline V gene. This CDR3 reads CASSNQDMNTEAFF. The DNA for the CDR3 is TGCGCCAGCAGCAATCAGGACATGAACACTGAAGCTTTCTTT.